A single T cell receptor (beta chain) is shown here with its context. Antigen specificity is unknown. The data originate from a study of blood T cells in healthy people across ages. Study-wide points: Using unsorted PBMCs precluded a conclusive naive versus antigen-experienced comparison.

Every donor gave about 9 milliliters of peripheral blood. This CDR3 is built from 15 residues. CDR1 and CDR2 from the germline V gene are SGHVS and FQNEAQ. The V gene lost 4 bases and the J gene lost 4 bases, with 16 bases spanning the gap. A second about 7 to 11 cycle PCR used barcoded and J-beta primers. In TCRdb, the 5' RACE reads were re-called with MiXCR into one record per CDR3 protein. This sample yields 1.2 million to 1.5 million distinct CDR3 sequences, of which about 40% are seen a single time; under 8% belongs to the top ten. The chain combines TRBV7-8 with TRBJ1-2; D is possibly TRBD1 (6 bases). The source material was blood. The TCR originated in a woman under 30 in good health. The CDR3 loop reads CASSSRQAGFYGYTF. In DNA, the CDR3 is TGTGCCAGCAGCTCCCGACAGGCGGGATTCTATGGCTACACCTTC.